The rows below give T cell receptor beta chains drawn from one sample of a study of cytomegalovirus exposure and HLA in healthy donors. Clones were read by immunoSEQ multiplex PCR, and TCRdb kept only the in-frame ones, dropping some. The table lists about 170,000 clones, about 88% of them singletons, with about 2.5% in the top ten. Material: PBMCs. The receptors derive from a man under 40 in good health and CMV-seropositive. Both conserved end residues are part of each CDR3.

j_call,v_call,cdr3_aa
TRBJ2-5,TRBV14,CASSQEAPLAGRYQETQYF
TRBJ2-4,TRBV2,CASSRESVENIQYF
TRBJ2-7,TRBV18,CASSLQGRTYEQYF
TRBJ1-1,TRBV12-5,CASGGRGDSTEAFF
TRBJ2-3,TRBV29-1,CSANGLAGGADTQYF
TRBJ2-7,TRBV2,CASRADSWEQYF
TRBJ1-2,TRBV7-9,CASSLGTGLKGYTF
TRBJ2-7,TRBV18,CASSESRENQQYF
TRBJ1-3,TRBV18,CASSFDRGHGNTIYF
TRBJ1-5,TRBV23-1,CASRLRTGPNQPQHF
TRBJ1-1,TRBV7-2,CASSLVTGGNTEAFF
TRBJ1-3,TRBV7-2,CASSWRQGKGNTIYF
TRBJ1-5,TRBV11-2,CASSLGRSQPQHF
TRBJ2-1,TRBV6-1,CASSALAGGLINEQFF
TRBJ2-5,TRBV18,CASSPPNGQRETQYF
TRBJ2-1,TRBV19,CASHYSGLDNEQFF
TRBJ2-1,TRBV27,CASRTPQGHYNEQFF
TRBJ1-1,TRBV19,CASSGTGSVVTEAFF
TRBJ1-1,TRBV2,CASSDFLEGTEAFF
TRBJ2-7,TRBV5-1,CASSLGRGSYEQYF
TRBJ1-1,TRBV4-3,CASSQDLSWNTEAFF
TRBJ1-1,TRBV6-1,CASSGDGQDEAFF
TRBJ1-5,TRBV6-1,CASSGEARQPQHF
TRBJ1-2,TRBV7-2,CASSLAGSSAYGYTF
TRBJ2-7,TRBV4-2,CASSQETSYHYEQYF
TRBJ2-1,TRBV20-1,CSARDGQGQFF
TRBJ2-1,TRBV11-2,CASSLDLGIKFF
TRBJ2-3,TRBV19,CASSASGTGGTDTQYF
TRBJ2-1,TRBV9,CASSPLDASGRWGLNEQFF
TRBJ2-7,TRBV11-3,CASSLVGKRGEQYF
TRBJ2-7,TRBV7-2,CASSLGQAAGREQYF
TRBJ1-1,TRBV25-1,CASSEALGGQGAGEAFF
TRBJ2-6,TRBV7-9,CASSLATGSSGANVLTF
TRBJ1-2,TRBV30,CAWNDHTGNNYGYTF
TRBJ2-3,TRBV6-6,CASSYGLAGSTDTQYF
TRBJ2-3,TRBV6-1,CASSLDRGPDTQYF
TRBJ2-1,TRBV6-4,CASSATGTSGSNEQFF
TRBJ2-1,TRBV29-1,CSVLGLPYNEQFF
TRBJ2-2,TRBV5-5,CASTNWGDLNNGELFF
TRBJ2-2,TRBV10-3,CAISERGQGAIHTGELFF
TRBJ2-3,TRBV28,CASSLGGRTDTQYF
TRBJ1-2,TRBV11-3,CASTIVGSATYGYTF
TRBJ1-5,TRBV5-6,CASSLTPIQPQHF
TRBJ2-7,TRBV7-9,CASSLAQGRGQAYEQYF
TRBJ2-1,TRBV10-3,CAIRSSGSKDEQFF
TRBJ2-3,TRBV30,CACRLAGGPGDTQYF